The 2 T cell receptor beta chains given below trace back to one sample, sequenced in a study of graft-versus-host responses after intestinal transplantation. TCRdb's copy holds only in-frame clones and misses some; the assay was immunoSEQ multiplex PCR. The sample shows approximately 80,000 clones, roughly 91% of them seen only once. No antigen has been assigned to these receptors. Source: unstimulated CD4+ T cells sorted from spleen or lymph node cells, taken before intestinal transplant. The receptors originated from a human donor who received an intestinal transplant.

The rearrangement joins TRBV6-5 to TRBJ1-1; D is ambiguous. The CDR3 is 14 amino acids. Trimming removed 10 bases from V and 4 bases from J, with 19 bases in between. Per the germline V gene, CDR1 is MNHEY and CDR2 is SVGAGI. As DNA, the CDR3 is TGTGCCACTCAGACCGGGAGCCGGGCCACTGAAGCTTTCTTT. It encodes CATQTGSRATEAFF.

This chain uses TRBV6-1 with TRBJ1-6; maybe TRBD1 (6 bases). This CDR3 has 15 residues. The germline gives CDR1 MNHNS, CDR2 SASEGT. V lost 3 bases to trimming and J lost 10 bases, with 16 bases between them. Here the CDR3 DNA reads TGTGCCAGCAGTGAGATACGGGGGGCTTCGTCACCCCTCCACTTT. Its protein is CASSEIRGASSPLHF.